This is a list of T cell receptor beta chains from one sample in a study of CD8 T cells in ankylosing spondylitis. In TCRdb, the 5' RACE reads were re-called with MiXCR into one record per CDR3 protein. The data hold 310,000 or so distinct CDR3 sequences, with around 18% observed a single time. Sample: blood, either unsorted or a sorted T cell fraction (not recorded which). Source of these receptors: a male donor with ankylosing spondylitis or in good health (not recorded which). CDR3s leave out the opening cysteine and the closing phenylalanine or tryptophan. D genes are given only for firm matches. Some rows have no size entry. The others give once, few or many, or a class for an expanded clone.

v_call	clone_size	d_call	j_call	cdr3_aa
TRBV6-2/TRBV6-3	few	TRBD1	TRBJ1-1	ASSFGAGGEAF
TRBV7-2	.	.	TRBJ1-1	ASSIGLRTEAF
TRBV5-1	few	TRBD1	TRBJ1-1	ASSVTGAPNTEAF
TRBV7-8	few	.	TRBJ1-5	ASSFQIQGTNQPQH
TRBV24-1	few	TRBD1	TRBJ2-3	ATSDVTGIDIDTQY
TRBV6-6	few	.	TRBJ2-3	ASSYKRTDTQY
TRBV12-3/TRBV12-4	.	.	TRBJ1-1	ASSIGQNTEAF
TRBV11-2	.	TRBD2	TRBJ2-1	ASSLERGGIGF
TRBV12-3/TRBV12-4	.	TRBD2	TRBJ2-3	ASSLSGRETDTQY
TRBV12-3/TRBV12-4	.	TRBD2	TRBJ2-5	ASQQRGEETQY
TRBV5-1	many	TRBD2	TRBJ2-3	ASSLGLAGGLDTQY
TRBV5-1	.	.	TRBJ2-1	ASSLASPGQGSSDEQF
TRBV5-1	.	.	TRBJ1-5	ASSLGVSQPQH
TRBV7-9	.	.	TRBJ1-1	ASSFNVNTEAF
TRBV5-1	.	TRBD1	TRBJ2-1	ASSLAPPDRGDNEQF
TRBV3-1	.	.	TRBJ2-2	ASSQDISTGELF
TRBV7-8	few	.	TRBJ2-1	ASSLVRAGTYNEQF
TRBV5-1	few	.	TRBJ1-4	ASSLDGSRNEKLF
TRBV6-1	.	.	TRBJ2-1	ASSPRLTLTNEQF
TRBV5-1	many	.	TRBJ1-2	ASSLASGANYGYT
TRBV18	few	TRBD1	TRBJ1-5	ASSRDRALGQPQH
TRBV5-1	many	TRBD2	TRBJ2-3	ASSFLAGVTDTQY
TRBV21-1	few	.	TRBJ2-5	ASSRIRDRGETQY
TRBV3-1	.	TRBD2	TRBJ2-1	ASSQVVGLASVLV
TRBV28	.	.	TRBJ2-5	ATNYINSQETQY
TRBV9	.	TRBD2	TRBJ2-2	ASSSKAGVPTGELF
TRBV28	few	.	TRBJ2-2	ASSPSDKVRTGELF
TRBV12-3/TRBV12-4	few	.	TRBJ2-1	ASGSGYSYNEQF
TRBV20-1	.	.	TRBJ2-3	SSGRDFTDTQY
TRBV5-1	few	.	TRBJ1-2	ASSSSGANYGYT
TRBV5-1	few	.	TRBJ1-4	ASSNRDSTNEKLF